This T cell receptor beta chain was sequenced during a study of radiation and T cells in renal cell carcinoma. Across the study: Nephrectomy followed 15 Gy stereotactic body radiation by 4 weeks.

The protocol was immunoSEQ multiplex PCR, while the TCRdb copy is restricted to in-frame clones and leaves out a portion. The repertoire has about 150,000 clones, 80% to 90% of them found once; the top ten carry under 15%. This CDR3 comprises 14 residues. Germline lookup yields CDR1 SGHRS and CDR2 YFSETQ. Deletions cut 4 bases from V and 6 bases from J, with 16 bases between. Points on this clone: The antigen is not known.

Time point defined: blood 2 weeks post-SBRT. Indicated treatment: 15 Gy SBRT to primary tumor, nephrectomy 4 weeks later. Blood was sampled at baseline, 2 weeks and 4 weeks after SBRT. Study-level findings and limits: In blood, top tumor clones expanded by 2 weeks, shrinking by 4. No pretreatment tumor biopsies were available for baseline clonotypes.

This TCR derives from a woman in her 50s with renal cell carcinoma. The V call is TRBV5-1, the J call TRBJ1-2, with D possibly being TRBD1 (6 bases). This sample comprised blood, obtained from a patient whose treatment included radiotherapy and nephrectomy. Here the CDR3 DNA reads TGCGCCAGCAGCCCTCCGAACAGGGCGGATGGCTACACCTTC. Its protein is CASSPPNRADGYTF.